The rows below give T cell receptor beta chains drawn from one sample of a study of blood T cell repertoires in COVID-19. Sequencing used immunoSEQ multiplex PCR; TCRdb keeps in-frame clones, though not all of them. The data show approximately 50,000 clones, with about 87% seen just once and more than 4% held by the top ten. Sequenced material: peripheral blood. These receptors were taken from a human donor in a cohort sampled during active COVID-19. CDR3s include the opening cysteine and the closing phenylalanine or tryptophan. D genes are given only for firm matches. Where a row states a size, it is once, few, many or the class of an expanded clone; other rows omit it.

cdr3_length j_call v_call clone_size d_call cdr3_aa cdr3_nt
13 TRBJ2-1 TRBV6-5 few . CASSWGLGWEEFF TGTGCCAGCAGTTGGGGTTTGGGTTGGGAGGAGTTCTTC
11 TRBJ1-2 TRBV9 . . CASSAEYGYTF TGTGCCAGCAGCGCAGAATATGGCTACACCTTC
19 TRBJ2-2 TRBV18 . TRBD1 CASSPLEGGAKKGSRELFF TGTGCCAGCTCACCACTGGAAGGGGGCGCGAAGAAGGGGTCCCGGGAGCTGTTTTTT
12 TRBJ1-1 TRBV29-1 . . CSVELRNTEAFF TGCAGCGTTGAATTGCGAAACACTGAAGCTTTCTTT
16 TRBJ2-3 TRBV28 few . CASSLRSPLGTDTQYF TGTGCCAGCAGTTTACGGTCCCCACTCGGGACAGATACGCAGTATTTT
15 TRBJ2-1 TRBV19 few TRBD1 CASQTGVSSYNEQFF TGTGCCAGCCAGACAGGGGTCTCATCCTACAATGAGCAGTTCTTC
13 TRBJ2-1 TRBV5-4 . TRBD1 CASSLGDRVEQFF TGTGCCAGCAGCTTGGGGGACAGGGTTGAGCAGTTCTTC
13 TRBJ1-2 TRBV15 . TRBD1 CATSREDRGFYTF TGTGCCACCAGCAGAGAGGACAGGGGGTTTTACACCTTC
15 TRBJ2-5 TRBV6-1 . . CASSEGGGVQETQYF TGTGCCAGCAGTGAAGGAGGAGGGGTTCAAGAGACCCAGTACTTC
13 TRBJ2-3 TRBV7-3 . . CASSLGSGDTQYF TGTGCCAGCAGCTTAGGGTCGGGAGATACGCAGTATTTT
14 TRBJ1-2 TRBV6-5 . TRBD1 CASTPTGVGYGYTF TGTGCCAGCACTCCGACAGGGGTCGGCTATGGCTACACCTTC
16 TRBJ1-4 TRBV6-7 . . CASSYPGEVYGEKLFF TGTGCCAGCAGTTACCCCGGTGAGGTCTATGGTGAAAAACTGTTTTTT
15 TRBJ2-5 TRBV3-1/TRBV3-2 . TRBD2 CASSQGLAGGETQYF TGTGCCAGCAGCCAAGGTCTAGCGGGAGGAGAGACCCAGTACTTC
14 TRBJ1-2 TRBV6-1 . TRBD1 CASSEKDRYYGYTF TGTGCCAGCAGTGAAAAGGACAGGTACTATGGCTACACCTTC
13 TRBJ2-5 TRBV29-1 . . CSVLRGGQETQYF TGCAGCGTCCTAAGAGGGGGCCAAGAGACCCAGTACTTC
14 TRBJ2-7 TRBV7-2 . TRBD2 CASSSSGKSYEQYF TGTGCCAGCAGTTCTAGCGGGAAATCCTACGAGCAGTACTTC
13 TRBJ2-1 TRBV27 . TRBD1 CASSRTGDNEQFF TGTGCCAGCAGTCGGACAGGGGATAATGAGCAGTTCTTC
15 TRBJ1-3 TRBV10-2 . TRBD1 CASSGGDSSGNTIYF TGCGCCAGCAGTGGGGGGGACAGCTCTGGAAACACCATATATTTT
16 TRBJ2-7 TRBV24-1 . . CATSGSQGGSSYEQYF TGTGCCACCAGTGGTTCGCAGGGGGGAAGTTCCTACGAGCAGTACTTC